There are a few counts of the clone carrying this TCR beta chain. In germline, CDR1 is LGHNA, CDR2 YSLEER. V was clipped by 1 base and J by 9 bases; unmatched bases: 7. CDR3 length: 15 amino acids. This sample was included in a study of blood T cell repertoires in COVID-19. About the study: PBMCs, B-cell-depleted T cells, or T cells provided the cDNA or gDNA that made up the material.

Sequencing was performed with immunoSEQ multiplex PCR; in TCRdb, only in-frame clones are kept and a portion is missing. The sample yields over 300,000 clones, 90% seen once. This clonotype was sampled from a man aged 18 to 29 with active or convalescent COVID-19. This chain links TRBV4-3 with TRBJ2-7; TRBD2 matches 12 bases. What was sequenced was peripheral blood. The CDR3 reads CASSQGTSGEFWQYF. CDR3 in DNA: TGCGCCAGCAGCCAAGGGACTAGCGGGGAGTTTTGGCAGTACTTC.